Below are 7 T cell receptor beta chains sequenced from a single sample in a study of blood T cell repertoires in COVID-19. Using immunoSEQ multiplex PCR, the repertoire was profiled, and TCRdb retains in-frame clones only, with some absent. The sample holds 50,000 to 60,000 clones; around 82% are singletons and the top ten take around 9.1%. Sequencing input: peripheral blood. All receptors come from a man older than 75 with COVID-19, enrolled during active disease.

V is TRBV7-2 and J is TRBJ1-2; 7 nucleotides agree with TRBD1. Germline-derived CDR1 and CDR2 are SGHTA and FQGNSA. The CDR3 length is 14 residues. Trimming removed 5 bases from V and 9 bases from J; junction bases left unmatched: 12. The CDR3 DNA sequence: TGTGCCAGCAGCCCACGTCGAGGGGGCACGAGCTACACCTTC. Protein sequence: CASSPRRGGTSYTF.

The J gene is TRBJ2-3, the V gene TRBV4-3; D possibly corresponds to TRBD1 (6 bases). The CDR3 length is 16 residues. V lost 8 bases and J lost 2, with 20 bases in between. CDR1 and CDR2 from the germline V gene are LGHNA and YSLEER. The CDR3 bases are TGCGCCAGCGCCAGGGGCATTACGTCCTTCACAGATACGCAGTATTTT. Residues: CASARGITSFTDTQYF.

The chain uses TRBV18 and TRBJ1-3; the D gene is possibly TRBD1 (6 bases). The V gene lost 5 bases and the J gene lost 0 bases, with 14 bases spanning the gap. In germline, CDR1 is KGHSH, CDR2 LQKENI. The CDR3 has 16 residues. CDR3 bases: TGTGCCAGCTCAACCGGACAGACTTCCTCTGGAAACACCATATATTTT. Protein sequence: CASSTGQTSSGNTIYF.

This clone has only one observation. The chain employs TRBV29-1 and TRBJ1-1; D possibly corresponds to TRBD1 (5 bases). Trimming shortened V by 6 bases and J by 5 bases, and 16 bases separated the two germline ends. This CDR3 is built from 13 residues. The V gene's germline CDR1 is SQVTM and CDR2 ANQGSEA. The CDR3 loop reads CSVQKDRGTEAFF. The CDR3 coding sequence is TGCAGCGTCCAAAAGGATAGGGGAACTGAAGCTTTCTTT.

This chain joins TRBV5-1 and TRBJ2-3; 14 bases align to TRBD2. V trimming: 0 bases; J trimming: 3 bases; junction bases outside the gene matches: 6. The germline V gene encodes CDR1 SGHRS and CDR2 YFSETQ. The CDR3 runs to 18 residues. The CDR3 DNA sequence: TGCGCCAGCAGCTTGGGGACTAGCGGGGGGCCAGGGACAGATACGCAGTATTTT. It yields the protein CASSLGTSGGPGTDTQYF.

CDR3 amino acids: CASSLGQVQETQYF. Here the CDR3 DNA reads TGTGCCAGCAGCTTGGGGCAGGTTCAAGAGACCCAGTACTTC. V is TRBV5-6 and J is TRBJ2-5; D unclear. Germline V gene sequence: CDR1 SGHDT, CDR2 YYEEEE. The CDR3 totals 14 residues. Deletions cut 0 bases from V and 2 bases from J, with 8 bases between.

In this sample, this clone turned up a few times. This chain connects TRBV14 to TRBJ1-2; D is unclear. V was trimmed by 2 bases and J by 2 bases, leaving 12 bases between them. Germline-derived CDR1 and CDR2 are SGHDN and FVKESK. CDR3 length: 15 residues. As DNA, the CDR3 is TGTGCCAGCAGCCAAAGGATTGGGCGAAACTATGGCTACACCTTC. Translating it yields CASSQRIGRNYGYTF.